This T cell receptor (beta chain) was obtained from a study of graft-versus-host responses after intestinal transplantation. As for the study in general: Once they had received anti-thymocyte globulin induction, all recipients took tacrolimus and steroids for roughly three years.

Data came from immunoSEQ multiplex PCR; TCRdb stores just in-frame clones and leaves some out. The profile shows 74,000 or so clones, around 92% of them singletons. Study conclusions and caveats: Among circulating GvH clones, peak levels were associated with early post-transplant declines in HvG clones. There were GvH clones found in recipient marrow, and some of them appeared first in ileum or blood. Elevated graft-versus-host to host-versus-graft clonal ratios in allografts were recorded for patients with graft-donor T cell macrochimerism.

CDR3 size: 16 residues. Germline V gives CDR1 MGHRA, CDR2 YSYEKL. J gave up 0 bases and V 4 bases, and 8 bases lay outside the gene matches. Of note for this clone: Antigen specificity is unknown.

J is TRBJ2-7 and V is TRBV4-1, with 8 nucleotides matching TRBD1. The source of this sequence is a human patient who received an intestinal transplant, so some T cells may come from the graft donor. Specimen: PBMCs, collected 98 days after intestinal transplantation. DNA for the CDR3: TGCGCCAGCAGCCGCGATCCGGGGACAGGCTCCTACGAGCAGTACTTC. Residues: CASSRDPGTGSYEQYF.